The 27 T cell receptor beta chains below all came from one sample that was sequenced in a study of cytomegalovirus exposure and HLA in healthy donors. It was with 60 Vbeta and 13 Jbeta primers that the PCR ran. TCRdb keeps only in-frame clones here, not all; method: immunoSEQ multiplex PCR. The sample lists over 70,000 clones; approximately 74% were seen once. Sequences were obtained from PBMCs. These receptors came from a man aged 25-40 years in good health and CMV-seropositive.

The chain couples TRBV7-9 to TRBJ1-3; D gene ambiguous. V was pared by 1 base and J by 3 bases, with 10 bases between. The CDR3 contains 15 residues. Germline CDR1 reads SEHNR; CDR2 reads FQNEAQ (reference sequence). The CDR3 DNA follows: TGTGCCAGCAGCTTAGAATACAGTCGTGGAAACACCATATATTTT. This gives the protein CASSLEYSRGNTIYF.

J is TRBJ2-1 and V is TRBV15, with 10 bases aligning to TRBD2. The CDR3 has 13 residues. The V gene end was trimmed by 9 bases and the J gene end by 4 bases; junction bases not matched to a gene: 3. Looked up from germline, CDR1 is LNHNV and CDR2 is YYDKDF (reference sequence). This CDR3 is CATRTSGYNEQFF. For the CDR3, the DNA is TGTGCCACGAGGACTAGCGGTTACAATGAGCAGTTCTTC.

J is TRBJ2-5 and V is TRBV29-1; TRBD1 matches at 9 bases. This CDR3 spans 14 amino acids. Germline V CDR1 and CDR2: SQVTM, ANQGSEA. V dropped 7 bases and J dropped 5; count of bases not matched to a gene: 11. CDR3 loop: CSALPGQGVETQYF. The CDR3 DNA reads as TGCAGCGCTCTACCGGGACAGGGAGTGGAGACCCAGTACTTC.

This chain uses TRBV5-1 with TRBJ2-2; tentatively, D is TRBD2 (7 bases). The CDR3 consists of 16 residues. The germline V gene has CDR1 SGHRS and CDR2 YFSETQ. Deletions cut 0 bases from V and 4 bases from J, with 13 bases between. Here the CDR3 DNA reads TGCGCCAGCAGCTTGGAGTGGGGGGGCCGCACCGGGGAGCTGTTTTTT. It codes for CASSLEWGGRTGELFF.

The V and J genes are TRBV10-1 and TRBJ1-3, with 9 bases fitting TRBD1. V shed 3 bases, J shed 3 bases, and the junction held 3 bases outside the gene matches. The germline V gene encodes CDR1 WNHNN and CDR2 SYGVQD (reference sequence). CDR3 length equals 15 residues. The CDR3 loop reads CASSDRTGVGNTIYF. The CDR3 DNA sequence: TGCGCCAGCAGTGACCGGACAGGGGTTGGAAACACCATATATTTT.

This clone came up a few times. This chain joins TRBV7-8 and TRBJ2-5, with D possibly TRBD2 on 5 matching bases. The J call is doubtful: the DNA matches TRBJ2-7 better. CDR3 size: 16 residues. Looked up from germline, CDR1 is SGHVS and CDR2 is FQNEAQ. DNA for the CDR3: TGTGCCAGCAGCTTAGGAGGGTTGGGGTATGCCTACGAGCAGTACTTC. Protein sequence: CASSLGGLGYAYEQYF.

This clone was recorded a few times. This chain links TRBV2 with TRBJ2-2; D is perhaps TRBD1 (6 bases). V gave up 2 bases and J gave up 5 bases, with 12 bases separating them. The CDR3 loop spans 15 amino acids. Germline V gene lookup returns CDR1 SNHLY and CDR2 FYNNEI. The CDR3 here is CASSERKGETGELFF. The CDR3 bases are TGTGCCAGCAGTGAAAGGAAGGGGGAAACCGGGGAGCTGTTTTTT.

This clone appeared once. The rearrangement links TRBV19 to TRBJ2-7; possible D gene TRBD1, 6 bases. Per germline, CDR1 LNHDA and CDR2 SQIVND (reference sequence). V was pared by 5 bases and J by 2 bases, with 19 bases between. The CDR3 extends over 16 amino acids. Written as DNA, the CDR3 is TGTGCCAGTAGTCCATCCTCAAGGGGGATAACCTACGAGCAGTACTTC. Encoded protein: CASSPSSRGITYEQYF.

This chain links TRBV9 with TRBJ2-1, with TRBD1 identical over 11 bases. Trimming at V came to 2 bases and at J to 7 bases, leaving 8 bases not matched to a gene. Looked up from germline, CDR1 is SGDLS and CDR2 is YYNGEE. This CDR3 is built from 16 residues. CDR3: CASSVAGQGARNEQFF. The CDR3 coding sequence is TGTGCCAGCAGCGTGGCCGGACAGGGGGCGAGGAATGAGCAGTTCTTC.

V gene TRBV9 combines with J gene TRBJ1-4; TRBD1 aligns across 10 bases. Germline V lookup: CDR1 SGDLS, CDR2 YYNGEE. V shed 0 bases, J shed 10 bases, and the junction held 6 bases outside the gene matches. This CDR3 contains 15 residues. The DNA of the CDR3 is TGTGCCAGCAGCGTAGATGGGGGGACAGGGGTAAAACTGTTTTTT. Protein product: CASSVDGGTGVKLFF.

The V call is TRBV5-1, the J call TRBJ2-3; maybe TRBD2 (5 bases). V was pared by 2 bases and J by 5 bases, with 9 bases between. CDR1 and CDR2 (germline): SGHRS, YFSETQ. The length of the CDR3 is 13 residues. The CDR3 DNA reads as TGCGCCAGCAGCTTTAACGAGGGAGATACGCAGTATTTT. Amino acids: CASSFNEGDTQYF.

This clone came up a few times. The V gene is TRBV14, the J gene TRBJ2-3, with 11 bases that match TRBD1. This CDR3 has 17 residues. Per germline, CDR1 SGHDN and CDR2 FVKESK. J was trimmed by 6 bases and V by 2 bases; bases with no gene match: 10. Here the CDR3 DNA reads TGTGCCAGCAGCCAATGGATAGGACAGGGGGCAGAGGATACGCAGTATTTT. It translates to CASSQWIGQGAEDTQYF.

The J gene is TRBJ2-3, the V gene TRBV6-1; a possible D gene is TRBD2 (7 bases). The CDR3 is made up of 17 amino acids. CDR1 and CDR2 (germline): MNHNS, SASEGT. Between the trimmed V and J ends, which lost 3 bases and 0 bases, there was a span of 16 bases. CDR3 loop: CASSEPLGGASTDTQYF. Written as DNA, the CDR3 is TGTGCCAGCAGTGAGCCCTTAGGGGGGGCAAGCACAGATACGCAGTATTTT.

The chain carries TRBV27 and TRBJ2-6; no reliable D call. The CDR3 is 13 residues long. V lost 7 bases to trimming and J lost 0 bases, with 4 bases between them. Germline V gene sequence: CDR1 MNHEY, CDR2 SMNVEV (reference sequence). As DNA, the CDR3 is TGTGCCAGCACAGGCTCTGGGGCCAACGTCCTGACTTTC. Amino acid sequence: CASTGSGANVLTF.

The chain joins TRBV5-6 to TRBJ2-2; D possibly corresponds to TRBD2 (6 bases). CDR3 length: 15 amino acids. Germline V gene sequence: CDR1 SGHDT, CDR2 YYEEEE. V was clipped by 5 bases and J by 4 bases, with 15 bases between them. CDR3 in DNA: TGTGCCAGCAGTTTGACGGGAGTTGGCACCGGGGAGCTGTTTTTT. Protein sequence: CASSLTGVGTGELFF.

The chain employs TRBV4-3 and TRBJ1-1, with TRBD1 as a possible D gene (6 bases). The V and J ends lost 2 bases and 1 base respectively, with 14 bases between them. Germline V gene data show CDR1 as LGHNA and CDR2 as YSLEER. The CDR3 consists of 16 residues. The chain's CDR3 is CASSQWGSQGNTEAFF. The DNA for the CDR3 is TGCGCCAGCAGCCAATGGGGCTCACAGGGGAACACTGAAGCTTTCTTT.

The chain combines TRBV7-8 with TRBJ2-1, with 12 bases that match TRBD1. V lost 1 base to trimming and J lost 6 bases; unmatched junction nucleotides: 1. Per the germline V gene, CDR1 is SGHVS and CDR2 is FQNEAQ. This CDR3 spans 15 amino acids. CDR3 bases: TGTGCCAGCAGCTTAGGGGGACAGGGGGCCAATGAGCAGTTCTTC. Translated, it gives CASSLGGQGANEQFF.

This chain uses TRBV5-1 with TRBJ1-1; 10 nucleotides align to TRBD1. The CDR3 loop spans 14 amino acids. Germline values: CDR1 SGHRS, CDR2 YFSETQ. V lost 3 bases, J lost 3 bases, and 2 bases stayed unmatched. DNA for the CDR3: TGCGCCAGCAGCTGGACAGGGGGAGACACTGAAGCTTTCTTT. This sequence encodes CASSWTGGDTEAFF.

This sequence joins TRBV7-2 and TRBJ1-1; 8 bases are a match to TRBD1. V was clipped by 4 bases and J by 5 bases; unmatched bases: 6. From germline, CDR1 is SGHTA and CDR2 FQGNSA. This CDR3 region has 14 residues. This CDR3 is CASSWTGRRTEAFF. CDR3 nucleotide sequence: TGTGCCAGCAGCTGGACAGGGAGGAGAACTGAAGCTTTCTTT.

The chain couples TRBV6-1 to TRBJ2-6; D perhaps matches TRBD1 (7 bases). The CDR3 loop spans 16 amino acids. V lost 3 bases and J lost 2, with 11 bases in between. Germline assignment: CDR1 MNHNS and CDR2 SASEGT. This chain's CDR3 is CASSELRGAGANVLTF. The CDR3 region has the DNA TGTGCCAGCAGTGAGCTCAGGGGGGCTGGGGCCAACGTCCTGACTTTC.

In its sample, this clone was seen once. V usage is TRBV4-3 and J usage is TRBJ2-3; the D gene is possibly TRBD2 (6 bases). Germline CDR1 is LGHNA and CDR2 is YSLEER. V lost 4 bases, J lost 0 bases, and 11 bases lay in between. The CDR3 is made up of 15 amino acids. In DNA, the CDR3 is TGCGCCAGCAGCCCCAGCGGGTCAAGCACAGATACGCAGTATTTT. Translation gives CASSPSGSSTDTQYF.

The CDR3 is CASRLGDRGSGNTIYF. CDR3 in DNA: TGTGCCAGCAGACTCGGTGACAGGGGGTCTGGAAACACCATATATTTT. The chain has TRBV6-6 and TRBJ1-3, with TRBD1 matching over 9 bases. V lost 6 bases, J lost 1 base, and 7 bases stayed unmatched. The length of the CDR3 is 16 residues. CDR1 and CDR2 from the germline V gene are MNHNY and SVGAGI (reference sequence).

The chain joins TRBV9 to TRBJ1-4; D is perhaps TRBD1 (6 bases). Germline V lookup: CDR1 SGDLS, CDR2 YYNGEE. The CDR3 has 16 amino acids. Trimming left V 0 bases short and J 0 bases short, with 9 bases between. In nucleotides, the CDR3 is TGTGCCAGCAGCGTAGAAGGGGGAGCAACTAATGAAAAACTGTTTTTT. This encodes CASSVEGGATNEKLFF.

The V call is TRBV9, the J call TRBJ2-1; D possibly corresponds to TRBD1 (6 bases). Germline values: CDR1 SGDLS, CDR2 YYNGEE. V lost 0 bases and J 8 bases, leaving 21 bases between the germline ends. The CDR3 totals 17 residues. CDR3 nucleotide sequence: TGTGCCAGCAGCGTAGGACTTGAGGCAGGGGTTCGACATGAGCAGTTCTTC. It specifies CASSVGLEAGVRHEQFF.

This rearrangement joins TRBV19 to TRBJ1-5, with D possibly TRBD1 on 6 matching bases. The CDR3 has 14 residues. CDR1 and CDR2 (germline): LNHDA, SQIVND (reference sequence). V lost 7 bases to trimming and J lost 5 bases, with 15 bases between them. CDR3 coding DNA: TGTGCCAGTAACCTAGGGGGTAGAGATCAGCCCCAGCATTTT. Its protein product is CASNLGGRDQPQHF.

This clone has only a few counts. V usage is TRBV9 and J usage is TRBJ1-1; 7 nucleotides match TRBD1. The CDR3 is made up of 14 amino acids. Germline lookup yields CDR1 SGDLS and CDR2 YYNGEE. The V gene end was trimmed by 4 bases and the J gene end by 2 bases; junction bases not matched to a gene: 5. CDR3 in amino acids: CASSLRDSNTEAFF. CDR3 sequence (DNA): TGTGCCAGCAGCCTCCGGGACAGTAACACTGAAGCTTTCTTT.

CDR3 bases: TGTGCCAGCAGTTACCCCCGAGGGGGAGGCTACACCTTC. Translating it yields CASSYPRGGGYTF. The chain combines TRBV6-5 with TRBJ1-2, with D perhaps TRBD1 (6 bases). Germline lookup yields CDR1 MNHEY and CDR2 SVGAGI. V dropped 2 bases and J dropped 8 bases, with 12 bases sitting between them. The CDR3 totals 13 residues.